These 17 T cell receptor beta chains originate from one sample sequenced in a study of T cell responses to AZD1222 COVID-19 vaccine (dated by TCRdb to 2020 to 2023). Preparation of the library involved the immunoSEQ multiplex PCR assay. Here the immuneACCESS table is served through TCRdb, limited to in-frame sequences with V and J called. Missing clones are a known gap in these copies; in checked studies unresolved V genes cover under half, and the rest lacks a known reason. For this sample there are around 160,000 clones; nearly 90% appear just once. 5.1% of the sample rests with the top ten. The label giving this sample's time point can be read as: baseline before first vaccination. The sample here was peripheral blood, taken on day 0 of AZD1222 vaccination. The receptors were gathered from an adult in good health.

The J gene is TRBJ1-2, the V gene TRBV18, with D unresolved. Germline V gene lookup returns CDR1 KGHSH and CDR2 LQKENI. The CDR3 length is 15 residues. V lost 5 bases and J lost 1, with 14 bases in between. The CDR3 region has the DNA TGTGCCAGCTCATTGCCTTGGGCGAATAACTATGGCTACACCTTC. The encoded protein is CASSLPWANNYGYTF.

In this sample, this clone turned up once. This sequence joins TRBV4-3 and TRBJ1-1; D not resolved. Germline CDR1 and CDR2: LGHNA and YSLEER. This CDR3 contains 16 residues. Trimming took off 0 bases at V and 3 bases at J, with 14 bases between the two ends. The CDR3 nucleotides are TGCGCCAGCAGCCAAGATGGAAGGGTGGGGTACACTGAAGCTTTCTTT. It is translated as CASSQDGRVGYTEAFF.

J is TRBJ1-6 and V is TRBV5-1; 7 nucleotides match TRBD1. The CDR3 extends over 13 amino acids. Germline V gives CDR1 SGHRS, CDR2 YFSETQ. V was clipped by 4 bases and J by 13 bases; unmatched bases: 8. CDR3 sequence: CASSQAQGTPLHF. CDR3 bases: TGCGCCAGCAGCCAAGCACAGGGGACCCCCCTCCACTTT.

This clone has only one observation. This chain connects TRBV7-2 to TRBJ2-7, with TRBD2 matching 10 bases. J lost 5 bases, V lost 2 bases, and 6 bases had no gene match. The CDR3 totals 15 residues. Germline lookup yields CDR1 SGHTA and CDR2 FQGNSA. In DNA form, the CDR3 reads TGTGCCAGCAGCTTACAGAGCGGGAGGGCCGACGAGCAGTACTTC. Its translation is CASSLQSGRADEQYF.

The J gene is TRBJ1-2, the V gene TRBV28; 10 nucleotides align to TRBD1. The germline V gene has CDR1 MDHEN and CDR2 SYDVKM. V was clipped by 6 bases and J by 6 bases; unmatched bases: 10. CDR3 length equals 15 residues. The DNA for the CDR3 is TGTGCCAGCAGAAACCTCGGACAGGGGGGGGATGGCTACACCTTC. It translates to CASRNLGQGGDGYTF.

The rearrangement uses TRBV21-1 and TRBJ2-2; the table's D call of TRBD2 was not tested on the DNA. TRBV21-1 is shown as a pseudogene. The CDR3 runs to 18 residues. The CDR3 DNA is TGTGCCAGCAGCAAAGCAGCTAGCGGGAGGGTCAACACCGGGGAGCTGTTTTTT. Residues: CASSKAASGRVNTGELFF.

J is TRBJ2-1 and V is TRBV7-9, with unresolved D. This CDR3 is 11 amino acids long. Germline CDR1 SEHNR, CDR2 FQNEAQ (reference sequence). V lost 0 bases, J lost 14 bases, and 8 bases lay in between. CDR3 amino acids: CASSLAGLKFF. The CDR3 region has the DNA TGTGCCAGCAGCTTAGCAGGGTTAAAGTTCTTC.

J is TRBJ1-6 and V is TRBV9; weak D call: TRBD1 (5 bases). The CDR3 totals 15 residues. The V end lost 4 bases, the J end lost 10 bases, and 18 bases lay between the germline ends. CDR1 is SGDLS, CDR2 YYNGEE, per germline. The chain's CDR3 is CASSSAGRFGSPLHF. The CDR3 nucleotides are TGTGCCAGCAGCTCAGCAGGGCGGTTTGGGTCACCCCTCCACTTT. Together with reference TRBV9 and TRBJ1-6, the CDR3 gives the full variable domain: DSGVTQTPKHLITATGQRVTLRCSPRSGDLSVYWYQQSLDQGLQFLIQYYNGEERAKGNILERFSAQQFPDLHSELNLSSLELGDSALYFCASSSAGRFGSPLHFGNGTRLTVT.

V and J are TRBV6-2 or TRBV6-3 and TRBJ2-1, with TRBD2 matching over 9 bases. The CDR3 has 20 amino acids. Germline CDR1 and CDR2: MNHEY and SVGEGT. V dropped 0 bases and J dropped 4; count of bases not matched to a gene: 16. The CDR3 DNA sequence: TGTGCCAGCAGTTACTCGAGGGGCGGGAGGGCCCTCAGGTTTTACAATGAGCAGTTCTTC. Its protein product is CASSYSRGGRALRFYNEQFF.

The chain joins TRBV5-4 to TRBJ1-5; 12 bases map to TRBD1. Germline V gene sequence: CDR1 SGHNT, CDR2 YYREEE (reference sequence). The CDR3 extends over 15 amino acids. V trimming: 0 bases; J trimming: 6 bases; junction bases outside the gene matches: 1. CDR3 DNA: TGTGCCAGCAGCTTGGGGGGACAGGGGGCTCAGCCCCAGCATTTT. Its translation is CASSLGGQGAQPQHF.

This chain uses TRBV28 with TRBJ1-3; D gene ambiguous. The CDR3 totals 10 residues. Per germline, CDR1 MDHEN and CDR2 SYDVKM. The V end lost 4 bases, the J end lost 8 bases, and 3 bases lay between the germline ends. CDR3 residues: CASSSDTIYF. CDR3 in DNA: TGTGCCAGCAGTTCGGACACCATATATTTT. Together with reference TRBV28 and TRBJ1-3, the CDR3 gives the full variable domain: DVKVTQSSRYLVKRTGEKVFLECVQDMDHENMFWYRQDPGLGLRLIYFSYDVKMKEKGDIPEGYSVSREKKERFSLILESASTNQTSMYLCASSSDTIYFGEGSWLTVV.

In this sample, this clone turned up a few times. The CDR3 here is CASRRGTLATNEKLFF. In nucleotides, the CDR3 is TGTGCCAGCAGACGCGGGACCCTCGCAACTAATGAAAAACTGTTTTTT. The chain carries TRBV27 and TRBJ1-4; D possibly corresponds to TRBD1 (5 bases). Per germline, CDR1 MNHEY and CDR2 SMNVEV (reference sequence). Trimming shortened V by 6 bases and J by 0 bases, and 14 bases separated the two germline ends. The CDR3 length is 16 residues.

The CDR3 DNA reads as TGCGCCAGCAGCCAAGTGGGCGGCCAAATAACAGGGGGCGGCTACACCTTC. Protein product: CASSQVGGQITGGGYTF. The chain uses TRBV4-1 and TRBJ1-2; 9 bases agree with TRBD1. V was pared by 1 base and J by 8 bases, with 14 bases of the junction left unmatched. Germline lookup yields CDR1 MGHRA and CDR2 YSYEKL. This CDR3 is 17 amino acids long.

The chain uses TRBV3-1 (or the pseudogene TRBV3-2) and TRBJ2-7; no clear D gene. CDR1 LGHDT and CDR2 YNNKEL come from the germline V gene (reference sequence). CDR3 size: 14 residues. The V end lost 0 bases, the J end lost 5 bases, and 11 bases lay between the germline ends. The CDR3 DNA reads TGTGCCAGCAGCCAAGATAACTATCATCACGAGCAGTACTTC. Amino acids: CASSQDNYHHEQYF.

The chain has TRBV1 and TRBJ2-7; no check of the table's D call, TRBD2, against the DNA was made. TRBV1 is a pseudogene. This CDR3 region has 17 residues. CDR3 protein: CTSSPRRTSGRTYEQYF. The CDR3 coding sequence is TGCACCAGCAGCCCCAGGAGGACTAGCGGGAGAACCTACGAGCAGTACTTC.

Here the CDR3 DNA reads TGTGCCAGCAGCCAGATCCGGGGTCCCGGGGAGCTGTTTTTT. It codes for CASSQIRGPGELFF. The chain uses TRBV3-1 (or the pseudogene TRBV3-2) and TRBJ2-2; a weak D match, TRBD2 (5 bases). Germline lookup yields CDR1 LGHDT and CDR2 YNNKEL (reference sequence). This CDR3 spans 14 amino acids. The ends were cut back, 3 bases at V and 6 bases at J, with 11 bases in the middle.

J is TRBJ2-1 and V is TRBV5-1, with 9 bases fitting TRBD2. The V gene's germline CDR1 is SGHRS and CDR2 YFSETQ. The CDR3 is 15 residues long. V lost 0 bases to trimming and J lost 6 bases; unmatched junction nucleotides: 4. This CDR3 reads CASSLVSGRSNEQFF. CDR3 coding DNA: TGCGCCAGCAGCTTGGTTAGCGGGAGAAGCAATGAGCAGTTCTTC. Together with reference TRBV5-1 and TRBJ2-1, the CDR3 gives the full variable domain: KAGVTQTPRYLIKTRGQQVTLSCSPISGHRSVSWYQQTPGQGLQFLFEYFSETQRNKGNFPGRFSGRQFSNSRSEMNVSTLELGDSALYLCASSLVSGRSNEQFFGPGTRLTVL.